This T cell receptor (beta chain) is drawn from a study of blood T cell repertoires in COVID-19. The wider study: Samples representing acute and convalescent COVID-19 were sourced from the United States, Italy and Spain.

Under the authors' procedure: Amplification with reference gene primers provided the estimates of nucleated cell counts. The assay was immunoSEQ multiplex PCR, and TCRdb's table has in-frame clones only and misses some. The D gene and trimming were derived from the DNA, and the V and J assignments and clone size from that table. This sample carries under 250,000 clones, 75% to 85% of them seen once, and the ten largest clones take about 5.1%. The CDR3 sequence is 19 residues long. Unmatched junction bases numbered 17, after V lost 5 bases and J lost 2 bases. The germline V gene has CDR1 KGHDR and CDR2 SFDVKD. Patients in Seattle were enrolled during active infection, then followed longitudinally.

The chain employs TRBV24-1 and TRBJ2-7; 10 bases match TRBD2. This clonotype originated in a man in his fifties with COVID-19, enrolled during active disease. Sequencing was performed on peripheral blood. The CDR3 nucleotides are TGTGCCACCAGTGCCGCGTCCCGGTCCGGTAGCGGGGGGACCTACGAGCAGTACTTC. As protein: CATSAASRSGSGGTYEQYF.